This paragraph reports one T cell receptor beta chain. This entry comes from a study of blood T cell repertoires in COVID-19. About the study: Samples taken during acute and convalescent COVID-19 were collected in the United States, Italy and Spain. T cells, B-cell-depleted T cells, or PBMCs supplied cDNA or gDNA.

V lost 1 base, J lost 0 bases, and 7 bases lay in between. Germline V lookup: CDR1 MGHRA, CDR2 YSYEKL. This CDR3 spans 15 amino acids. Followed longitudinally, the Seattle patients had been enrolled during active infection. In the original processing: Amplification of reference gene primers was used by the study to estimate nucleated cell counts. Assay used: immunoSEQ multiplex PCR; TCRdb lists only in-frame clones, some missing. That table furnishes V, J and clone size, whereas the DNA furnished D and trimming. The table shows approximately 300,000 clones, with about 85% occurring only once. The V gene is TRBV4-1, the J gene TRBJ1-3; no clear D gene. This receptor was taken from a human donor with COVID-19, enrolled during active disease. The donor label of this sample is uncertain. Sequencing was carried out using peripheral blood. The DNA of the CDR3 is TGCGCCAGCAGCCAAGTGCAGGCCTCTGGAAACACCATATATTTT. As protein: CASSQVQASGNTIYF.